The 22 T cell receptor beta chains given below trace back to one sample, sequenced in a study of T cell responses to AZD1222 COVID-19 vaccine. Data came from immunoSEQ multiplex PCR; TCRdb stores just in-frame clones and leaves some out. The table shows approximately 120,000 clones, with 75% to 95% occurring only once. Sequenced material: peripheral blood, taken on day 0 of AZD1222 vaccination. The receptors derive from an adult in good health.

The rearrangement links TRBV19 to TRBJ1-4; D unresolved. Trimming shortened V by 6 bases and J by 5 bases, and 16 bases separated the two germline ends. Germline CDR1 and CDR2: LNHDA and SQIVND (reference sequence). This CDR3 is built from 15 residues. CDR3 amino acids: CASRDSPSDNEKLFF. CDR3 nucleotide sequence: TGTGCCAGTAGGGACTCTCCCAGCGACAATGAAAAACTGTTTTTT.

V is TRBV4-2 and J is TRBJ2-1; possibly TRBD1 or TRBD2 for D (5 bases each). The V end was cut by 0 bases, the J end by 8 bases, with 14 bases between. CDR3 length: 15 amino acids. Germline-derived CDR1 and CDR2 are LGHNA and YNFKEQ. The CDR3 coding sequence is TGTGCCAGCAGCCAAGATTCGGGGCTTCAGGATGAGCAGTTCTTC. Translation gives CASSQDSGLQDEQFF.

The rearrangement joins TRBV4-3 to TRBJ1-4; TRBD1 agrees at 8 bases. Unmatched junction bases numbered 5, after V lost 5 bases and J lost 3 bases. Germline loops: CDR1 LGHNA, CDR2 YSLEER. The CDR3 covers 15 residues. CDR3 in DNA: TGCGCCAGCAGCTTCGGACAGGGAGCTAATGAAAAACTGTTTTTT. Translating gives CASSFGQGANEKLFF.

This chain links TRBV19 with TRBJ2-7, with unresolved D. The CDR3 is made up of 14 amino acids. In germline, CDR1 is LNHDA, CDR2 SQIVND (reference sequence). V lost 3 bases to trimming and J lost 0 bases, with 9 bases between them. In DNA form, the CDR3 reads TGTGCCAGTAGTATTACGGATAGCTCCTACGAGCAGTACTTC. It yields the protein CASSITDSSYEQYF.

The rearrangement uses TRBV12-3 or TRBV12-4 and TRBJ1-4; D unresolved. The length of the CDR3 is 13 residues. Trimming removed 1 base at V and 7 bases at J, with 7 bases between. This chain's CDR3 is CASSLEAAEKLFF. CDR3 DNA: TGTGCCAGCAGTTTAGAGGCAGCTGAAAAACTGTTTTTT.

This chain connects TRBV4-1 to TRBJ2-7; TRBD2 aligns across 10 bases. This CDR3 is 16 amino acids long. The trim removed 0 bases at V and 4 bases at J, leaving 6 bases unmatched. Germline-derived CDR1 and CDR2 are MGHRA and YSYEKL. In DNA form, the CDR3 reads TGCGCCAGCAGCCAAGATACGGCTAGCGGGAGTTACGAGCAGTACTTC. It is translated as CASSQDTASGSYEQYF.

The V gene is TRBV7-9, the J gene TRBJ1-4, with TRBD1 matching 9 bases. The ends lost 0 bases at V and 2 bases at J; junction bases unmatched: 4. Germline loops: CDR1 SEHNR, CDR2 FQNEAQ (reference sequence). The CDR3 sequence is 17 residues long. CDR3 sequence (DNA): TGTGCCAGCAGCTTAGCTGGGACAGGGAGGACTAATGAAAAACTGTTTTTT. This codes for CASSLAGTGRTNEKLFF.

This clone was seen once. This chain joins TRBV10-3 and TRBJ2-1, with 11 bases lining up with TRBD2. CDR3 length: 18 residues. The trim removed 3 bases at V and 9 bases at J, leaving 16 bases unmatched. The germline V gene has CDR1 ENHRY and CDR2 SYGVKD. CDR3 nucleotide sequence: TGTGCCATCAGTGAAGAGAGTCGACTAGCGGGAAAGCTCCGTGAGCAGTTCTTC. Encoded protein: CAISEESRLAGKLREQFF.

The V call is TRBV9, the J call TRBJ2-7; tentative D call: TRBD2 (5 bases). V shed 2 bases and J shed 6 bases, with 18 bases lying between them. The CDR3 is 15 residues long. The germline gives CDR1 SGDLS, CDR2 YYNGEE. Written as DNA, the CDR3 is TGTGCCAGCAGCGTGTCCGGGGAGCCCCTTCGCGAGCAGTACTTC. Translating gives CASSVSGEPLREQYF.

The genes are TRBV29-1 and TRBJ2-5, with D unresolved. Germline-derived CDR1 and CDR2 are SQVTM and ANQGSEA. The CDR3 consists of 13 residues. V was trimmed by 2 bases and J by 2 bases, leaving 9 bases between them. For the CDR3, the DNA is TGCAGCGTTGAATTTCGGGCGCAAGAGACCCAGTACTTC. This encodes CSVEFRAQETQYF.

The chain has TRBV18 and TRBJ2-1; 12 bases match TRBD2. Trimming cost V 3 bases and J 8 bases; bases outside gene matches: 8. Germline V gene lookup returns CDR1 KGHSH and CDR2 LQKENI. This CDR3 has 16 amino acids. Here the CDR3 DNA reads TGTGCCAGCTCACCTTCCGGGACTAGCGGGTCCTATGAGCAGTTCTTC. Its protein product is CASSPSGTSGSYEQFF.

This chain connects TRBV19 to TRBJ2-1; 8 bases line up with TRBD1. The CDR3 has 15 residues. Germline trimming cut 3 bases from V and 7 bases from J; bases unmatched to any gene: 8. From germline, CDR1 is LNHDA and CDR2 SQIVND (reference sequence). CDR3 amino acids: CASSIRGQGENEQFF. The CDR3 DNA is TGTGCCAGTAGTATCCGTGGACAGGGTGAAAATGAGCAGTTCTTC.

The chain has TRBV30 and TRBJ2-3; 7 positions match TRBD1. V shed 1 base and J 2 bases; nucleotides not matched to a gene: 6. Germline CDR1 and CDR2: GTSNPN and SVGIG (reference sequence). The CDR3 consists of 15 residues. CDR3: CAWSGGTDDTDTQYF. The CDR3 coding sequence is TGTGCCTGGAGTGGGGGGACAGATGACACAGATACGCAGTATTTT.

This clone was counted only a few times. J is TRBJ2-5 and V is TRBV27; D is unclear. This CDR3 is 15 amino acids long. V shed 2 bases and J shed 5 bases, with 15 bases lying between them. Germline lookup yields CDR1 MNHEY and CDR2 SMNVEV (reference sequence). The CDR3 nucleotides are TGTGCCAGCAGTTTACAGGAAACCCCGAGGGAGACCCAGTACTTC. Its protein product is CASSLQETPRETQYF.

The chain uses TRBV18 and TRBJ1-1; the match to TRBD1 covers 8 bases. The V segment lost 3 bases and the J segment 1 base; nucleotides outside the gene matches: 7. The CDR3 is 16 residues long. Germline CDR1 KGHSH, CDR2 LQKENI. The CDR3 nucleotides are TGTGCCAGCTCACCCTTTGCCGACAGGGGGAACACTGAAGCTTTCTTT. It is translated as CASSPFADRGNTEAFF.

V usage is TRBV19 and J usage is TRBJ2-1; 9 nucleotides match TRBD2. After removal of 3 bases from V and 10 bases from J, the junction contained 7 bases not matched to a gene. CDR1 is LNHDA, CDR2 SQIVND, per germline (reference sequence). CDR3 size: 14 residues. As DNA, the CDR3 is TGTGCCAGTAGTATGACTAGCGGCCTAGGGGAGCAGTTCTTC. It yields the protein CASSMTSGLGEQFF. Complete variable domain (other parts from reference TRBV19 and TRBJ2-1): DGGITQSPKYLFRKEGQNVTLSCEQNLNHDAMYWYRQDPGQGLRLIYYSQIVNDFQKGDIAEGYSVSREKKESFPLTVTSAQKNPTAFYLCASSMTSGLGEQFFGPGTRLTVL.

The chain links TRBV5-6 to TRBJ2-1; tentative D call: TRBD1 (5 bases). V was clipped by 2 bases and J by 5 bases, with 8 bases between them. Germline CDR1 SGHDT, CDR2 YYEEEE. This CDR3 comprises 13 residues. The CDR3 coding sequence is TGTGCCAGCAGCTTAGACAGCAACAATGAGCAGTTCTTC. This translates into CASSLDSNNEQFF.

The rearrangement uses TRBV2 and TRBJ1-2; the D gene is possibly TRBD1 (6 bases). This CDR3 is 14 amino acids long. Germline-derived CDR1 and CDR2 are SNHLY and FYNNEI. V was shortened by 2 bases and J by 5 bases, with 12 bases between the two germline ends. The CDR3 loop reads CASSELGAGYGYTF. The CDR3 nucleotides are TGTGCCAGCAGTGAACTGGGGGCAGGGTATGGCTACACCTTC.

The chain uses TRBV7-2 and TRBJ1-2, with D possibly matching TRBD1 (6 bases). V shed 6 bases and J shed 2 bases, with 13 bases lying between them. The CDR3 totals 14 residues. CDR1 and CDR2 from the germline V gene are SGHTA and FQGNSA. This chain's CDR3 is CASRSSDRNYGYTF. The CDR3 DNA follows: TGTGCCAGCAGATCGTCGGACAGAAACTATGGCTACACCTTC.

This chain connects TRBV14 to TRBJ2-7; D remains unclear. This CDR3 spans 12 amino acids. Germline V gene lookup returns CDR1 SGHDN and CDR2 FVKESK. Between the trimmed V and J ends, which lost 1 base and 4 bases, there was a span of 5 bases. The CDR3 bases are TGTGCCAGCAGCCAAGTTCCATACGAGCAGTACTTC. Translation: CASSQVPYEQYF. The full variable domain, completed using reference TRBV14 and TRBJ2-7, is EAGVTQFPSHSVIEKGQTVTLRCDPISGHDNLYWYRRVMGKEIKFLLHFVKESKQDESGMPNNRFLAERTGGTYSTLKVQPAELEDSGVYFCASSQVPYEQYFGPGTRLTVT.

The gene calls are TRBV20-1 and TRBJ2-2, with no clear D. Per the germline V gene, CDR1 is DFQATT and CDR2 is SNEGSKA (reference sequence). Trimming took 3 bases from V and 1 from J, leaving 6 bases between them. CDR3 length: 13 residues. The CDR3: CSASRENTGELFF. CDR3 bases: TGCAGTGCTAGTAGGGAGAACACCGGGGAGCTGTTTTTT.

This rearrangement joins TRBV12-3 or TRBV12-4 to TRBJ2-5; D gene ambiguous. With 4 bases removed from V and 4 bases from J, the gap between germline ends came to 7 bases. The length of the CDR3 is 12 residues. Written as DNA, the CDR3 is TGTGCCAGCAGTTCCCCGCGAGAGACCCAGTACTTC. This translates into CASSSPRETQYF.